The clone carrying this TCR beta chain came up many times. Its antigen is not known. The study ran its PCR with 60 Vbeta and 13 Jbeta primers. Data came from immunoSEQ multiplex PCR; TCRdb stores just in-frame clones and leaves some out. The repertoire has approximately 110,000 clones, roughly 70% of them found once; the top ten carry roughly 5.9%. This sample was included in a study of cytomegalovirus exposure and HLA in healthy donors. Findings and limits, study-wide: Some TCR beta chains (164 of them) were listed as cytomegalovirus-associated. Many donors shared some public TCRs, even though most TCR sequences were rare. An analysis done earlier found most TCR beta V segments productive about 90% or about 30% of the time.

This CDR3 contains 13 residues. V trimming: 4 bases; J trimming: 8 bases; junction bases outside the gene matches: 1. CDR1 MNHNS and CDR2 SASEGT come from the germline V gene. The gene calls are TRBV6-1 and TRBJ2-1; 11 bases map to TRBD2. The sequenced sample consisted of PBMCs. This clonotype was sampled from a woman in her seventies in good health and CMV-seropositive. CDR3 amino acids: CASSVTSGDEQFF. DNA of the CDR3: TGTGCCAGCAGTGTGACTAGCGGGGATGAGCAGTTCTTC.